This T cell receptor (beta chain) comes out of a study of T cell repertoires in cytomegalovirus infection. Study-level information: TCR beta signatures that were public indicated CMV infection and matching HLA type.

Per the germline V gene, CDR1 is MNHEY and CDR2 is SVGAGI. The CDR3 consists of 15 residues. Between the trimmed V and J ends, which lost 0 bases and 5 bases, there was a span of 12 bases. TCRdb ran MiXCR on the reads and lists one entry per CDR3 protein. Of about 770,000 distinct CDR3 sequences in the sample, 25% to 35% were seen once. As concerns this clonotype: No antigen is known for it.

This sequence originates from a human donor in good health (CMV status not recorded). Some clones in this sample may be carry-over from other donors' samples. V and J are TRBV6-5 and TRBJ2-3, with TRBD2 as a possible D gene (6 bases). The source material was cultured CD8+ T cells from PBMCs, sampled from culture after CMV antigen stimulation. CDR3 residues: CASSYSGLPRDTQYF. The CDR3 DNA sequence: TGTGCCAGCAGTTACTCAGGACTACCTAGAGATACGCAGTATTTT.